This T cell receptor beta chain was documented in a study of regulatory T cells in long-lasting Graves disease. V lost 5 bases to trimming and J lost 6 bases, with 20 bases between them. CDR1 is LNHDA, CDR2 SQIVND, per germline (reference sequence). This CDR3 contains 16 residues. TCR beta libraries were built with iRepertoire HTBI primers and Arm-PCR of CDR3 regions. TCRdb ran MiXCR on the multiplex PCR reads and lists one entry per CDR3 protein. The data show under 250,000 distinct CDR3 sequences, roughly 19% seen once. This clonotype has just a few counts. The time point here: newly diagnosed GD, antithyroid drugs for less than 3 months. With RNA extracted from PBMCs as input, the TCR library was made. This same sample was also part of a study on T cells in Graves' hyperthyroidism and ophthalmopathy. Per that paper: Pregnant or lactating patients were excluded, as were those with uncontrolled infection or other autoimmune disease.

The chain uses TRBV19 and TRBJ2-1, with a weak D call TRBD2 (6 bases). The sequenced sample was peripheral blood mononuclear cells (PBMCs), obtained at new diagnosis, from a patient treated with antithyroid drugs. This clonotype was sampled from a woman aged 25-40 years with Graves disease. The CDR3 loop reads CASSPSHGSGVNEQFF. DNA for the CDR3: TGTGCCAGTAGTCCCTCTCACGGGAGTGGGGTCAATGAGCAGTTCTTC.